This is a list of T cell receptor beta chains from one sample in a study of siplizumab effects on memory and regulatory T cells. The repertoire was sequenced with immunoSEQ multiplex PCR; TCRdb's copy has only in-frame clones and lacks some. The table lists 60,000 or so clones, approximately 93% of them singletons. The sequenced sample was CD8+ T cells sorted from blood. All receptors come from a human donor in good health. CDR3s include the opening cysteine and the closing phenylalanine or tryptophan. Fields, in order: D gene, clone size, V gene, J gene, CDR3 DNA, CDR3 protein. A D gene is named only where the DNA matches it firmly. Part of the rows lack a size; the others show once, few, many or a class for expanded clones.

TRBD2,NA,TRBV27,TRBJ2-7,TGTGCCAGCACCTTAATGGCTAGCGGGAATTACGAGCAGTACTTC,CASTLMASGNYEQYF
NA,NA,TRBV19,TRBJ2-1,TGTGCCAGTACCCCATTTTGGAGCTCCTACAATGAGCAGTTCTTC,CASTPFWSSYNEQFF
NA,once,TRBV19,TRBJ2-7,TGTGCCAGTAGTAGACAGGCGATGTTGGACGAGCAGTACTTC,CASSRQAMLDEQYF
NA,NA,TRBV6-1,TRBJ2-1,TGTGCCAGCAGTGAAGCTAGTAGAACCTACAATGAGCAGTTCTTC,CASSEASRTYNEQFF
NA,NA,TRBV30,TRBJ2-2,TGTGCCTGGAGGGGGGGCAGGGCGAACCGGGAGCTGTTTTTT,CAWRGGRANRELFF
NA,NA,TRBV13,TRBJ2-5,TGTGCCAGCAGCCCTAGTGGAGGGAGAGAGTACTTC,CASSPSGGREYF
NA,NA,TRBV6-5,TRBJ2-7,TGTGCCAGCAGTTACGGGTCGACCTACGAGCAGTACTTC,CASSYGSTYEQYF
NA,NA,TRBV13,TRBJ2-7,TGTGCCAGCAGCTTGAGGGAGCGGAAATACGAGCAGTACTTC,CASSLRERKYEQYF
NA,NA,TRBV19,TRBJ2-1,TGTGCCAGTAGTATAAGGGCTAGCGTAGCCAATGAGCAGTTCTTC,CASSIRASVANEQFF
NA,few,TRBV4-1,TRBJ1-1,TGCGCCAGCAGCCAAGATGAGGGACGGGGGGAAGCTTTCTTT,CASSQDEGRGEAFF
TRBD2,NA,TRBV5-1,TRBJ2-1,TGCGCCAGCAGCTTGGAGGGAGGGGATGAGCAGTTCTTC,CASSLEGGDEQFF
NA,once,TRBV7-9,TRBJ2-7,TGTGCCAGCAGCTTAGCCGGGTCCAGCTACGAGCAGTACTTC,CASSLAGSSYEQYF
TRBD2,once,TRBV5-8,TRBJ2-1,TGTGCCAGCAGCTTGGGTCTAGCGGACTACAATGAGCAGTTCTTC,CASSLGLADYNEQFF
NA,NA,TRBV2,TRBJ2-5,TGTGCCAGCAGACAGGGATACCAAGAGACCCAGTACTTC,CASRQGYQETQYF
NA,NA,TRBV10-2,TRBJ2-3,TGCGCCAGCAGTGAAGTTAGCGCCAGCACAGATACGCAGTATTTT,CASSEVSASTDTQYF
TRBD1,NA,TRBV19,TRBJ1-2,TGTGCCAGTAGTAATCCGGGACAGGGGAACTATGGCTACACCTTC,CASSNPGQGNYGYTF
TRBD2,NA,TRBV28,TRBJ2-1,TGTGCCAGCAGTTCATCTTATAGCGGGAGCTCCTACAATGAGCAGTTCTTC,CASSSSYSGSSYNEQFF
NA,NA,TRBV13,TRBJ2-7,TGTGCCAGCAGCTACCCTAGCGAACACTACGAGCAGTACTTC,CASSYPSEHYEQYF
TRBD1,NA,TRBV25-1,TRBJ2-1,TGTGCCACCCATCTAATCCTCCGCGGACAGGGGAATAATGAGCAGTTCTTC,CATHLILRGQGNNEQFF
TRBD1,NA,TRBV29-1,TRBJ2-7,TGCAGCGTGTGGACAGGATCGAACGAGCAGTACTTC,CSVWTGSNEQYF
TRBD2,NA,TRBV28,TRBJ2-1,TGTGCCAGCAGTCCTAGCGGGAGGCCCCAAGGCGATGAGCAGTTCTTC,CASSPSGRPQGDEQFF
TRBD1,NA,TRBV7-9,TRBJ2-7,TGTGCCAGCAGCGTAGACAGGGATCACCACGAGCAGTACTTC,CASSVDRDHHEQYF
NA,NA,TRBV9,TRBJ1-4,TGTGCCAGCAGCGTCTCCACAGGTGAAAAACTGTTTTTT,CASSVSTGEKLFF
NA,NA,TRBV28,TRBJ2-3,TGTGCCAGCAGTGAGAACACAGATACGCAGTATTTT,CASSENTDTQYF
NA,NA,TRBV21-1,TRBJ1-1,TGTGCCAGCAGCTGTTTGAAGGGGCCGTGTGAAGCTTTCTTT,CASSCLKGPCEAFF
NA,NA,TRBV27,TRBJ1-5,TGTGCCAGCAGTTTATCAGGGTCCAATCAGCCCCAGCATTTT,CASSLSGSNQPQHF
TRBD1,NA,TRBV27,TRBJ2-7,TGTGCCAGCAGCCCGGGGACAGGCGGCGTCGAGCAGTACTTC,CASSPGTGGVEQYF
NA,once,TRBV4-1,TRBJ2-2,TGCGCCAGCAGCCAAGTTTCAGGGGGGATAGGCACCGGGGAGCTGTTTTTT,CASSQVSGGIGTGELFF
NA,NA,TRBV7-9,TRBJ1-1,TGTGCCAGCAGCTTCGGCTACAGGGCTGAAGCTTTCTTT,CASSFGYRAEAFF
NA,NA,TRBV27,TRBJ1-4,TGTGCCAGCAGTTCGTTAGGACTCTTCCCCGATGAAAAACTGTTTTTT,CASSSLGLFPDEKLFF
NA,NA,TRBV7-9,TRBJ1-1,TGTGCCAGCAGCCCCCTCGGAGGAATGAACACTGAAGCTTTCTTT,CASSPLGGMNTEAFF
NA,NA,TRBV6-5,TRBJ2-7,TGTGCCAGCAGAACCCGGGACAAGAGCTCCTACGAGCAGTACTTC,CASRTRDKSSYEQYF
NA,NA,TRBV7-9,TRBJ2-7,TGTGCCAGCAGCGTCCGGGCCTACGAGCAGTACTTC,CASSVRAYEQYF
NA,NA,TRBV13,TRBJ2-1,TGTGCCAGCAGCTTAGCGGCTAGCTCCTACAATGAGCAGTTCTTC,CASSLAASSYNEQFF
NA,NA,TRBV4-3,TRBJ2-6,TGCGCCAGCAGCCAAGGGACCGGGGCCAACGTCCTGACTTTC,CASSQGTGANVLTF
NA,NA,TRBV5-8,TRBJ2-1,TGTGCCAGCAGCTTGGAGGCAGGGGGAGGCGAGCAGTTCTTC,CASSLEAGGGEQFF
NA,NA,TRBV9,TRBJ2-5,TGTGCCAGCAGCGTAGGAGGCAGGGGACAAGAGACCCAGTACTTC,CASSVGGRGQETQYF
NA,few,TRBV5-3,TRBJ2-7,TGTGCCAGCAGCTTAGTGTTCTACGAGCAGTACTTC,CASSLVFYEQYF
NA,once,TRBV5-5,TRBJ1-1,TGTGCCAGCAGCTGGGACCCAGGGCGAGGGTACACTGAAGCTTTCTTT,CASSWDPGRGYTEAFF
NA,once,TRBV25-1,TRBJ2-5,TGTGCCAGCAGACCCGAGCGGGCCTACCAAGAGACCCAGTACTTC,CASRPERAYQETQYF
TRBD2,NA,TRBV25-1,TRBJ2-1,TGTGCCAGTCGGACTAGCGGAAACAATGAGCAGTTCTTC,CASRTSGNNEQFF
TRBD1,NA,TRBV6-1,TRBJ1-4,TGTGCCATTCCAACCGGGACAGGGGGGGAAAAACTGTTTTTT,CAIPTGTGGEKLFF